These 2 T cell receptor beta chains share one sample of origin, sequenced in a study of T-cell memory formation after mild COVID-19. TCRdb used MiXCR to reprocess the 5' RACE reads, holding one entry per CDR3 protein. The sample lists hundreds of thousands of distinct CDR3 sequences; roughly 20% were seen once. Input material: PBMCs or a T cell subset sorted from them (not recorded which). The receptors were gathered from an adult woman who had mild COVID-19 (a few samples of this study predate the infection). Cell type and time point are not known.

This clonotype was detected a few times. The chain employs TRBV6-5 and TRBJ2-2; 7 bases are a match to TRBD1. There are 14 residues in the CDR3. The germline CDR1 and CDR2 sequences are MNHEY and SVGAGI. Trimming at V came to 6 bases and at J to 5 bases, leaving 6 bases not matched to a gene. The CDR3 nucleotides are TGTGCCAGCAGGGGGGACAGCCTAACCGGGGAGCTGTTTTTT. Its protein is CASRGDSLTGELFF.

This clonotype was detected only once. The chain is built from TRBV18 and TRBJ1-3, with D perhaps TRBD1 (5 bases). The CDR3 totals 15 residues. The germline V gene has CDR1 KGHSH and CDR2 LQKENI. Trimming took 6 bases from V and 1 from J, leaving 13 bases between them. CDR3 in amino acids: CASSNQAGSGNTIYF. In DNA, the CDR3 is TGTGCCAGCTCTAACCAAGCAGGGTCTGGAAACACCATATATTTT.